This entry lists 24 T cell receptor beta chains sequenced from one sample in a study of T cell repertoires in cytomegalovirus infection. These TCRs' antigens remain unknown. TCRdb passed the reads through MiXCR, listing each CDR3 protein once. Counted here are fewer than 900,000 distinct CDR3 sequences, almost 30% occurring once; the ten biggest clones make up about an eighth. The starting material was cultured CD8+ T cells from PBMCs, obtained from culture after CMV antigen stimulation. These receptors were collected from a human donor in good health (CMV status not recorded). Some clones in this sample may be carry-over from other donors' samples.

DNA for the CDR3: TGTGCCAGCAGCCCAGAGGGGGGATACACCGGGGAGCTGTTTTTT. Protein sequence: CASSPEGGYTGELFF. The chain carries TRBV11-3 and TRBJ2-2; either TRBD1 or TRBD2 may supply D (6 bases each). V lost 5 bases, J lost 3 bases, and 13 bases lay in between. Germline CDR1 is SGHNT and CDR2 is YENEEA. The CDR3 length is 15 residues.

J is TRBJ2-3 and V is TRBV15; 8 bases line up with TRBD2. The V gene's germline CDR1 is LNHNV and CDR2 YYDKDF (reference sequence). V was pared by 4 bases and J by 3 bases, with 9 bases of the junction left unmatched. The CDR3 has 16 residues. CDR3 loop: CATSTRPGGGTDTQYF. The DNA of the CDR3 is TGTGCCACCAGCACCCGACCGGGGGGGGGAACAGATACGCAGTATTTT.

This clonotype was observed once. The CDR3 nucleotides read TGTGCCAGCAGTAACCACGGGATAACTAGCGGGGGGCTCTTAACCACAGATACGCAGTATTTT. It is translated as CASSNHGITSGGLLTTDTQYF. The chain joins TRBV6-5 to TRBJ2-3; 12 nucleotides align to TRBD2. V lost 5 bases to trimming and J lost 2 bases; unmatched junction nucleotides: 20. Germline loops: CDR1 MNHEY, CDR2 SVGAGI. The CDR3 runs to 21 residues.

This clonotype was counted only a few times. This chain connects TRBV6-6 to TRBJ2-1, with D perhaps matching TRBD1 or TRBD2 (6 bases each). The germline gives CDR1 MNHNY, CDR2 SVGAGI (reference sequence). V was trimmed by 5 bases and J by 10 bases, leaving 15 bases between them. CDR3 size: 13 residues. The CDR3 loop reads CASSIGGGREQFF. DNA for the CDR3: TGTGCCAGCAGTATCGGGGGCGGCCGCGAGCAGTTCTTC.

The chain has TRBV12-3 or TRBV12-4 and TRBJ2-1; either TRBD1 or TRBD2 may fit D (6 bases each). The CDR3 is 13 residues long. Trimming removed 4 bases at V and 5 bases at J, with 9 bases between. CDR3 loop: CASSWGANNEQFF. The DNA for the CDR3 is TGTGCCAGCAGTTGGGGGGCCAACAATGAGCAGTTCTTC.

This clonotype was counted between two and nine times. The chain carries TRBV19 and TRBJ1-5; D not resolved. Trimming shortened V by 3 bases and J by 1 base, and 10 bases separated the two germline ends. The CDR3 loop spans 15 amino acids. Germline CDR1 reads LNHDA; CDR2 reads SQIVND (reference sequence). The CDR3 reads CASSIGGSSNQPQHF. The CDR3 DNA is TGTGCCAGTAGTATCGGCGGCAGCAGCAATCAGCCCCAGCATTTT.

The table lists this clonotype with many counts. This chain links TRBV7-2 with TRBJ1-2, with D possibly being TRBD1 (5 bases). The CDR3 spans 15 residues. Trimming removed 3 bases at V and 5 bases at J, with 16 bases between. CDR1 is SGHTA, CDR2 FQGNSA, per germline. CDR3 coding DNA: TGTGCCAGCAGCTTGATTGAGGGGATAACGTATGGCTACACCTTC. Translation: CASSLIEGITYGYTF.

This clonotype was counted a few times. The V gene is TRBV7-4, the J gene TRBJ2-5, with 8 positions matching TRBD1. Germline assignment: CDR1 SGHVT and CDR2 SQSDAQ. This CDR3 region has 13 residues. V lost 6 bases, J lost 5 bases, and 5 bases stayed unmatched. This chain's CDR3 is CASRTGQGETQYF. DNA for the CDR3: TGTGCCAGCAGAACCGGACAGGGTGAGACCCAGTACTTC.

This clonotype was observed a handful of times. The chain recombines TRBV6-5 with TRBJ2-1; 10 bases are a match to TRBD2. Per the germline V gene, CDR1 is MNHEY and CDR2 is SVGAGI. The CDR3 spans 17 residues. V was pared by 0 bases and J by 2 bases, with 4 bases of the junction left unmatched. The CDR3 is CASSYSLSGGAYNEQFF. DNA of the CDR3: TGTGCCAGCAGTTACTCCTTAAGCGGGGGGGCCTACAATGAGCAGTTCTTC.

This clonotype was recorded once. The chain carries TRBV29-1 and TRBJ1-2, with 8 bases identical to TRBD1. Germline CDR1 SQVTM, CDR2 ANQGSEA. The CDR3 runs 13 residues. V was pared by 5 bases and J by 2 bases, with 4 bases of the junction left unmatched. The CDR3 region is CSVMTGENYGYTF. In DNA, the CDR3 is TGCAGCGTTATGACAGGGGAGAACTATGGCTACACCTTC.

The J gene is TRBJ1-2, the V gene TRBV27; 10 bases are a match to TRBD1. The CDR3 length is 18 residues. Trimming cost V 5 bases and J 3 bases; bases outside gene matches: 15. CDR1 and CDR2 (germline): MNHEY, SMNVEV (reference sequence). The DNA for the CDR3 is TGTGCCAGCAGTCCCCACGGACAGGGGGTAATCGGGTACTATGGCTACACCTTC. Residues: CASSPHGQGVIGYYGYTF.

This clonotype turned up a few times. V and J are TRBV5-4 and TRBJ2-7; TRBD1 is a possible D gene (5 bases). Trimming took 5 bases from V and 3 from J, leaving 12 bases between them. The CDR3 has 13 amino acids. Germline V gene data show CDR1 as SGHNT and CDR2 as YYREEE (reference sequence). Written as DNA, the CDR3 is TGTGCCAGCAGTGGCAGGGATAACTACGAGCAGTACGTC. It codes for CASSGRDNYEQYV.

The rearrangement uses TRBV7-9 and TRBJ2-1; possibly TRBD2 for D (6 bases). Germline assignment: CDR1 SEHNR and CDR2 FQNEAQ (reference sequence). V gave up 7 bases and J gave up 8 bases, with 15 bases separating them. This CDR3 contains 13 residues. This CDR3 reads CASTGLARDEQFF. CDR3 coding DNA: TGTGCCAGCACCGGGCTAGCGCGCGATGAGCAGTTCTTC. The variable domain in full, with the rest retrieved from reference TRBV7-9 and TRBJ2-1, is DTGVSQNPRHKITKRGQNVTFRCDPISEHNRLYWYRQTLGQGPEFLTYFQNEAQLEKSRLLSDRFSAERPKGSFSTLEIQRTEQGDSAMYLCASTGLARDEQFFGPGTRLTVL.

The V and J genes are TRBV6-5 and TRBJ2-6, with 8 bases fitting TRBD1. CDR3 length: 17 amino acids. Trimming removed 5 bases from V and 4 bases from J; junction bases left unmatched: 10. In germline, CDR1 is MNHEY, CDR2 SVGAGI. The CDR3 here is CASSTGQGEYGANVLTF. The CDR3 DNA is TGTGCCAGCAGTACAGGACAGGGAGAATACGGGGCCAACGTCCTGACTTTC.

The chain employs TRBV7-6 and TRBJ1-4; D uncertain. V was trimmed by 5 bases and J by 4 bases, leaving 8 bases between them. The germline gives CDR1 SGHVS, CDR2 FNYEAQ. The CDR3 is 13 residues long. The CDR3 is CASSPQLNEKLFF. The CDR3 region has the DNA TGTGCCAGCAGCCCTCAACTTAATGAAAAACTGTTTTTT.

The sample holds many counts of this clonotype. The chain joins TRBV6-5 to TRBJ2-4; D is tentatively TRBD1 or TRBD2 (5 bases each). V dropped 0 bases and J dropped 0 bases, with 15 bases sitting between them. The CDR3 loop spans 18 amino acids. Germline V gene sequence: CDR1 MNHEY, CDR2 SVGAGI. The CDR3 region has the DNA TGTGCCAGCAGTTACTCACGGGGCGCTGGATTAGCCAAAAACATTCAGTACTTC. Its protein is CASSYSRGAGLAKNIQYF.

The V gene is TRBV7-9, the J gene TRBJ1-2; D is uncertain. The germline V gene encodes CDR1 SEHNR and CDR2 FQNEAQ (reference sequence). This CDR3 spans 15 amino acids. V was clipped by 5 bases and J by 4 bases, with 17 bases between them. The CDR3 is CASSRPGADRYGYTF. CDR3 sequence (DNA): TGTGCCAGCAGCAGACCCGGAGCGGATCGCTATGGCTACACCTTC.

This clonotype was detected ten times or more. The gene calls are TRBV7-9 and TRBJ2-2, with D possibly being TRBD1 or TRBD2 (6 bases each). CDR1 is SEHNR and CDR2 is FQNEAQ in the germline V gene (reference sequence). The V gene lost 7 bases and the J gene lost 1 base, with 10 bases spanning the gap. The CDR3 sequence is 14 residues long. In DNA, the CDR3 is TGTGCCAGCAACAGGGAGGTGAACACCGGGGAGCTGTTTTTT. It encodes CASNREVNTGELFF.

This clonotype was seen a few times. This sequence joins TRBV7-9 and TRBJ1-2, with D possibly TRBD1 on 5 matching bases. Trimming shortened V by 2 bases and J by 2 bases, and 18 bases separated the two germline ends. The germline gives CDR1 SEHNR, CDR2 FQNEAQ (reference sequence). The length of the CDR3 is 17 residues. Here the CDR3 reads CASSLPAGTGLNYGYTF. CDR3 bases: TGTGCCAGCAGCTTACCCGCCGGGACGGGACTCAACTATGGCTACACCTTC. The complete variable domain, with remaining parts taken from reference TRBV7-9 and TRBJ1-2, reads DTGVSQNPRHKITKRGQNVTFRCDPISEHNRLYWYRQTLGQGPEFLTYFQNEAQLEKSRLLSDRFSAERPKGSFSTLEIQRTEQGDSAMYLCASSLPAGTGLNYGYTFGSGTRLTVV.

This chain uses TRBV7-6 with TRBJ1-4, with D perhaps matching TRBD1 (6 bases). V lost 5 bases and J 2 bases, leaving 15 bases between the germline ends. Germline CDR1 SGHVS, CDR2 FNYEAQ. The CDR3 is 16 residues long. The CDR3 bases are TGTGCCAGCAGCCTGTACTCAGGGGTGACTAATGAAAAACTGTTTTTT. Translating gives CASSLYSGVTNEKLFF.

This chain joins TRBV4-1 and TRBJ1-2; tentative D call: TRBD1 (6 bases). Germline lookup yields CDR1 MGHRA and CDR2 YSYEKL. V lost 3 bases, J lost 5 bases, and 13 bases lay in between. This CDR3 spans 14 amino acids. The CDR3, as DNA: TGCGCCAGCAGCCAGGAGGACAGTCTATATGGCTACACCTTC. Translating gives CASSQEDSLYGYTF.

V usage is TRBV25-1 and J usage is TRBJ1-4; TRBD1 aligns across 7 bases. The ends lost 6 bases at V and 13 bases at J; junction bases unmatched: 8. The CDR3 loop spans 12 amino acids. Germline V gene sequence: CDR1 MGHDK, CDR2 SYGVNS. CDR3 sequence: CASRSGTEGLFF. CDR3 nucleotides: TGTGCCAGCAGATCTGGGACAGAAGGACTGTTTTTT.

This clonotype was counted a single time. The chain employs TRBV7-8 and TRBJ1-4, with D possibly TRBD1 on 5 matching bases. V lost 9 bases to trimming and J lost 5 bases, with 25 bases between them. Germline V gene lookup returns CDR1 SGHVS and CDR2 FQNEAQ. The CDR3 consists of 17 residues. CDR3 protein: CARSLTYAGQGNEKLFF. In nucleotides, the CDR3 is TGTGCCAGGAGTCTTACTTATGCAGGGCAGGGAAATGAAAAACTGTTTTTT.

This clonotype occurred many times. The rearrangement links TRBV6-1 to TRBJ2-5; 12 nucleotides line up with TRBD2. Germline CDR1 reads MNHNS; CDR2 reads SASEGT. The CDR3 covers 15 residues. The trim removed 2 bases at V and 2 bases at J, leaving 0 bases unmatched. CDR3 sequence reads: CASSELAGGQETQYF. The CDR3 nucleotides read TGTGCCAGCAGTGAACTAGCGGGGGGGCAAGAGACCCAGTACTTC.